This passage covers 5 T cell receptor beta chains from one sample sequenced in a study of control samples from healthy donors and cancer patients. The data were produced by immunoSEQ multiplex PCR, yet TCRdb's version contains in-frame clones alone and is incomplete. The sample lists more than 45,000 clones; over 90% were seen once. The specimen was PBMCs. The receptors come from a woman aged 45-65 years with head and neck cancer.

The chain links TRBV7-2 to TRBJ2-1; TRBD2 aligns across 8 bases. J lost 5 bases, V lost 3 bases, and 6 bases had no gene match. The CDR3 has 15 residues. Germline loops: CDR1 SGHTA, CDR2 FQGNSA. CDR3 sequence reads: CASSFAGTRDNEQFF. The CDR3 bases are TGTGCCAGCAGCTTCGCCGGGACTAGAGACAATGAGCAGTTCTTC.

The J gene is TRBJ1-1, the V gene TRBV5-4; 12 bases line up with TRBD1. J lost 10 bases, V lost 1 base, and 5 bases had no gene match. The germline gives CDR1 SGHNT, CDR2 YYREEE (reference sequence). The CDR3 runs 14 residues. CDR3 loop: CASSLPGQGAGAFF. The DNA of the CDR3 is TGTGCCAGCAGCTTGCCGGGACAGGGGGCTGGAGCTTTCTTT.

This clone has only one observation. The rearrangement links TRBV5-1 to TRBJ2-1; 14 positions match TRBD2. Germline CDR1 is SGHRS and CDR2 is YFSETQ. The ends lost 3 bases at V and 8 bases at J; junction bases unmatched: 7. The CDR3 length is 16 residues. DNA of the CDR3: TGCGCCAGCAGCTCGATGGGACTAGCGGGAGAGGATGAGCAGTTCTTC. As protein: CASSSMGLAGEDEQFF.

This clone was counted once. The V and J genes are TRBV27 and TRBJ1-2; D is possibly TRBD1 (5 bases). Germline loops: CDR1 MNHEY, CDR2 SMNVEV (reference sequence). Trimming left V 3 bases short and J 4 bases short, with 18 bases between. The CDR3 has 16 residues. In DNA form, the CDR3 reads TGTGCCAGCAGTTTTAGTGGGGGGGAAGTTAGCTATGGCTACACCTTC. It yields the protein CASSFSGGEVSYGYTF.

The gene calls are TRBV3-1 (or the pseudogene TRBV3-2) and TRBJ2-7, with D possibly being TRBD2 (7 bases). This CDR3 is 15 amino acids long. Germline lookup yields CDR1 LGHDT and CDR2 YNNKEL (reference sequence). V shed 4 bases and J shed 4 bases, with 17 bases lying between them. The CDR3 protein is CASSPPGGINYEQYF. CDR3 in DNA: TGTGCCAGCAGCCCTCCGGGGGGCATAAATTACGAGCAGTACTTC.